Presented here are 21 T cell receptor beta chains from one specimen sequenced in a study of blood T cell repertoires in COVID-19. Profiled with immunoSEQ multiplex PCR; TCRdb holds only in-frame clones, not every one. The table records tens of thousands of clones, approximately 80% of them present only once. The sequencing input was peripheral blood. The receptors originated from a man aged 70-80 years who had recovered from COVID-19.

The chain recombines TRBV4-3 with TRBJ1-1; 7 nucleotides align to TRBD1. The CDR3 spans 18 residues. Per germline, CDR1 LGHNA and CDR2 YSLEER. Trimming cost V 0 bases and J 2 bases; bases outside gene matches: 12. The CDR3 nucleotides read TGCGCCAGCAGCCAAGATAATTTAGGGACAGAGCTAAACACTGAAGCTTTCTTT. Its translation: CASSQDNLGTELNTEAFF.

This chain links TRBV27 with TRBJ2-7; tentatively, D is TRBD1 (5 bases). The germline V gene has CDR1 MNHEY and CDR2 SMNVEV (reference sequence). The CDR3 totals 14 residues. V was trimmed by 4 bases and J by 0 bases, leaving 10 bases between them. This CDR3 is CASSSIGVSYEQYF. The CDR3 nucleotides read TGTGCCAGCAGTTCAATAGGGGTCTCCTACGAGCAGTACTTC.

The J gene is TRBJ1-2, the V gene TRBV30; no clear D. Germline values: CDR1 GTSNPN, CDR2 SVGIG (reference sequence). V shed 0 bases and J shed 2 bases, with 7 bases lying between them. The CDR3 contains 13 residues. The CDR3 protein is CAWSVAENYGYTF. The CDR3 DNA follows: TGTGCCTGGAGTGTAGCGGAAAACTATGGCTACACCTTC.

This clone appeared a single time. V and J are TRBV28 and TRBJ2-5; D remains unclear. Germline CDR1 is MDHEN and CDR2 is SYDVKM. The V and J ends lost 6 bases and 5 bases respectively, with 16 bases between them. The CDR3 covers 14 residues. The CDR3 reads CASRQRVLWETQYF. The CDR3, as DNA: TGTGCCAGCAGGCAACGGGTACTATGGGAGACCCAGTACTTC.

The rearrangement links TRBV30 to TRBJ1-2; the match to TRBD1 covers 9 bases. CDR3 length: 12 amino acids. Germline trimming cut 2 bases from V and 8 bases from J; bases unmatched to any gene: 3. Germline CDR1 GTSNPN, CDR2 SVGIG (reference sequence). CDR3 loop: CAWSKGQGGYTF. The CDR3 nucleotides read TGTGCCTGGAGTAAGGGACAGGGCGGCTACACCTTC. Variable domain in full (rest from reference TRBV30 and TRBJ1-2): SQTIHQWPATLVQPVGSPLSLECTVEGTSNPNLYWYRQAAGRGLQLLFYSVGIGQISSEVPQNLSASRPQDRQFILSSKKLLLSDSGFYLCAWSKGQGGYTFGSGTRLTVV.

This sequence joins TRBV18 and TRBJ2-7; the match to TRBD2 covers 9 bases. Germline-derived CDR1 and CDR2 are KGHSH and LQKENI. V shed 6 bases and J 6 bases; nucleotides not matched to a gene: 15. The CDR3 is 16 amino acids. This chain's CDR3 is CASSHLAGISPGEQYF. The CDR3 bases are TGTGCCAGCTCTCATCTAGCGGGGATCTCTCCAGGCGAGCAGTACTTC.

This chain joins TRBV3-1 (or the pseudogene TRBV3-2) and TRBJ2-7, with TRBD1 as a possible D gene (6 bases). The CDR3 length is 14 residues. V lost 4 bases and J lost 3, with 13 bases in between. CDR1 is LGHDT, CDR2 YNNKEL, per germline (reference sequence). The DNA of the CDR3 is TGTGCCAGCAGCCGGAACAGGGCGGGCTACGAGCAGTACTTC. Protein product: CASSRNRAGYEQYF.

The V call is TRBV2, the J call TRBJ2-3; D may be TRBD2 (6 bases). The CDR3 has 15 amino acids. In germline, CDR1 is SNHLY, CDR2 FYNNEI. Trimming removed 4 bases from V and 2 bases from J, with 13 bases in between. The CDR3 region is CASSGVGGDTDTQYF. The CDR3 DNA sequence: TGTGCCAGCAGTGGGGTCGGGGGTGACACAGATACGCAGTATTTT.

CDR3 region: CASSIVNGYEQYF. The CDR3 bases are TGTGCCAGTAGTATAGTAAACGGCTACGAGCAGTACTTC. The genes are TRBV19 and TRBJ2-7; D call uncertain. In germline, CDR1 is LNHDA, CDR2 SQIVND (reference sequence). There are 13 residues in the CDR3. V dropped 1 base and J dropped 3 bases, with 7 bases sitting between them.

The chain uses TRBV15 and TRBJ1-1; D ambiguous. Per the germline V gene, CDR1 is LNHNV and CDR2 is YYDKDF (reference sequence). The CDR3 totals 16 residues. The germline V and J ends were trimmed by 11 bases and 4 bases, with 26 bases remaining between them. CDR3 in amino acids: CASRTGGPDWGTEAFF. CDR3 nucleotides: TGTGCCTCCCGGACGGGAGGGCCGGACTGGGGCACTGAAGCTTTCTTT.

This sequence joins TRBV7-9 and TRBJ1-2, with 8 bases aligning to TRBD1. This CDR3 spans 14 amino acids. The germline V gene has CDR1 SEHNR and CDR2 FQNEAQ (reference sequence). J lost 4 bases, V lost 5 bases, and 6 bases had no gene match. The CDR3 reads CASSPPTGAYGYTF. CDR3 sequence (DNA): TGTGCCAGCAGCCCCCCGACAGGGGCCTATGGCTACACCTTC.

The chain couples TRBV7-2 to TRBJ2-1, with 14 bases lining up with TRBD2. Germline CDR1 and CDR2: SGHTA and FQGNSA. CDR3 length equals 16 residues. V shed 5 bases, J shed 5 bases, and the junction held 5 bases outside the gene matches. In DNA form, the CDR3 reads TGTGCCAGCAGCCCGGGACTAGCGGGAGTAAACAATGAGCAGTTCTTC. It is translated as CASSPGLAGVNNEQFF.

The J gene is TRBJ2-1, the V gene TRBV24-1, with TRBD1 matching 9 bases. CDR1 and CDR2 (germline): KGHDR, SFDVKD. The junction had 9 bases not matched to a gene; V was cut back by 7 bases and J by 9 bases. The CDR3 runs to 14 residues. The CDR3 sequence is CATRGGQGASEQFF. As DNA, the CDR3 is TGTGCCACCAGGGGGGGACAGGGCGCAAGTGAGCAGTTCTTC.

The chain has TRBV5-1 and TRBJ1-1; D is unresolved. Trimming removed 0 bases at V and 7 bases at J, with 16 bases between. Per germline, CDR1 SGHRS and CDR2 YFSETQ. This CDR3 region has 15 residues. CDR3 DNA sequence: TGCGCCAGCAGCTTGGGTCCAGACGGGGTTAATGAAGCTTTCTTT. Protein sequence: CASSLGPDGVNEAFF.

The chain carries TRBV19 and TRBJ2-3, with 7 bases identical to TRBD1. The CDR3 length is 15 residues. The junction had 5 bases not matched to a gene; V was cut back by 1 base and J by 4 bases. The germline V gene encodes CDR1 LNHDA and CDR2 SQIVND (reference sequence). For the CDR3, the DNA is TGTGCCAGTAGTATAGGACAGGGAGTCCCAGATACGCAGTATTTT. This sequence encodes CASSIGQGVPDTQYF. Combining the CDR3 with reference TRBV19 and TRBJ2-3 gives the whole variable domain DGGITQSPKYLFRKEGQNVTLSCEQNLNHDAMYWYRQDPGQGLRLIYYSQIVNDFQKGDIAEGYSVSREKKESFPLTVTSAQKNPTAFYLCASSIGQGVPDTQYFGPGTRLTVL.

The genes are TRBV9 and TRBJ2-1, with TRBD2 matching 13 bases. Germline loops: CDR1 SGDLS, CDR2 YYNGEE. Losses at the gene ends were 4 bases for V and 7 bases for J; bases not matched to a gene: 8. The CDR3 has 16 amino acids. For the CDR3, the DNA is TGTGCCAGCAGCCCTGGACTAGCGGGGGAGTTAAATGAGCAGTTCTTC. This translates into CASSPGLAGELNEQFF.

This clone was found once. The chain links TRBV7-9 to TRBJ2-2; D gene unclear. The V gene's germline CDR1 is SEHNR and CDR2 FQNEAQ (reference sequence). CDR3 length equals 14 residues. V lost 5 bases and J 0 bases, leaving 7 bases between the germline ends. This CDR3 reads CASSPDSNTGELFF. CDR3 bases: TGTGCCAGCAGCCCCGACTCGAACACCGGGGAGCTGTTTTTT.

The V call is TRBV27, the J call TRBJ2-2, with 7 nucleotides matching TRBD2. Germline V gene lookup returns CDR1 MNHEY and CDR2 SMNVEV (reference sequence). The CDR3 sequence is 17 residues long. The V and J ends lost 5 bases and 6 bases, in that order; junction bases with no gene match: 15. CDR3 nucleotide sequence: TGTGCCAGCAGTCCAAGAGCGGGGAACGACGTAGCCGGGGAGCTGTTTTTT. Translation: CASSPRAGNDVAGELFF.

In this sample, this clone turned up a few times. The genes are TRBV27 and TRBJ1-6; tentative D call: TRBD1 (5 bases). This CDR3 is built from 16 residues. Trimming took 8 bases from V and 6 from J, leaving 20 bases between them. Per germline, CDR1 MNHEY and CDR2 SMNVEV (reference sequence). The CDR3 nucleotides are TGTGCCAGCGCCAAAGGTGGGGGGTCGGGTAATTCACCCCTCCACTTT. Its protein product is CASAKGGGSGNSPLHF.

This sequence joins TRBV5-5 and TRBJ1-2; the D gene is possibly TRBD1 (6 bases). The germline CDR1 and CDR2 sequences are SGHKS and YYEKEE (reference sequence). The CDR3 extends over 15 amino acids. The V end lost 3 bases, the J end lost 4 bases, and 16 bases lay between the germline ends. CDR3 coding DNA: TGTGCCAGCAGCTCGTGGGACATCCGGTTCTATGGCTACACCTTC. This gives the protein CASSSWDIRFYGYTF.

The chain carries TRBV19 and TRBJ2-3; TRBD2 agrees at 8 bases. Losses at the gene ends were 1 base for V and 1 base for J; bases not matched to a gene: 7. The CDR3 is 17 amino acids. Germline values: CDR1 LNHDA, CDR2 SQIVND (reference sequence). CDR3: CASSIVRGRGGTDTQYF. The DNA of the CDR3 is TGTGCCAGTAGTATAGTACGTGGGCGGGGGGGCACAGATACGCAGTATTTT.